At least ten counts were recorded for the clone carrying this T cell receptor (beta chain). Its matching antigen is unknown. It was with unique molecular identifiers that the TCRbeta library was prepared. Each CDR3 protein is one row after TCRdb ran MiXCR on the PCR reads. The profile covers 670,000 or so distinct CDR3 sequences, with about an eighth appearing a single time and around 0.76% taken by the ten largest. These data are taken from a study of T-cell reconstitution after alpha-beta-depleted transplantation in children. Regarding the study as a whole: As was reported, about two months after transplant, alpha-beta T cells came from several hundred expanded graft clones. The main origin of T-cell counts and diversity one year after transplant was newly produced T cells.

The CDR3 contains 14 residues. The trim removed 6 bases at V and 9 bases at J, leaving 14 bases unmatched. Germline V gene sequence: CDR1 DFQATT, CDR2 SNEGSKA (reference sequence). The sequence was collected from a girl aged 2-15 years with congenital amegakaryocytic thrombocytopenia, due to receive a stem cell transplant. The chain has TRBV20-1 and TRBJ2-1; TRBD2 matches at 7 bases. The sample here was PBMCs, taken before TCRalphabeta/CD19-depleted stem cell transplant. The CDR3 nucleotides read TGCAGTGCCTCCCTTAGGGCGGGAGTCACTGAGCAGTTCTTC. It is translated as CSASLRAGVTEQFF.